Below, one T cell receptor beta chain is given with its context. Its antigen is not known. CDR3 length equals 14 residues. Germline-derived CDR1 and CDR2 are MGHRA and YSYEKL. V lost 3 bases to trimming and J lost 4 bases, with 12 bases between them. Clones were read by immunoSEQ multiplex PCR, and TCRdb kept only the in-frame ones, dropping some. The sample lists about 150,000 clones, around 89% occurring once. The data were obtained in a study of T cell responses to AZD1222 COVID-19 vaccine. Study-wide results and limits: Epitopes outside B.1.351 and B.1.1.7 mutated regions reportedly drew nearly half of spike TCRs.

The clonotype originates from an adult in good health. This sequence joins TRBV4-1 and TRBJ1-2; no reliable D call. Sample: peripheral blood, taken on day 0 of AZD1222 vaccination. The DNA of the CDR3 is TGCGCCAGCAGCCACGGGAATCCGTTCTATGGCTACACCTTC. It specifies CASSHGNPFYGYTF.